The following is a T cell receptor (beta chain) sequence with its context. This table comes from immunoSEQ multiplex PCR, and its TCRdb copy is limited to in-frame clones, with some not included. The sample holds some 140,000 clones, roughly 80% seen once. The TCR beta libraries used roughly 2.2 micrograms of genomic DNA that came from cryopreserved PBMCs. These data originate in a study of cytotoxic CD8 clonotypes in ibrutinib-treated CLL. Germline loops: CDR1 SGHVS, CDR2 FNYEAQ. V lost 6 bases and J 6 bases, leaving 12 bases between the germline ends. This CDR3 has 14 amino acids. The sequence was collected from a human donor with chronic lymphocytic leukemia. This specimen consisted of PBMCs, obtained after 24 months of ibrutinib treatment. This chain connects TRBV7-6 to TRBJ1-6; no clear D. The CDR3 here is CASRREGFNSPLHF. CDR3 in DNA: TGTGCCAGCAGGAGAGAGGGTTTTAATTCACCCCTCCACTTT.